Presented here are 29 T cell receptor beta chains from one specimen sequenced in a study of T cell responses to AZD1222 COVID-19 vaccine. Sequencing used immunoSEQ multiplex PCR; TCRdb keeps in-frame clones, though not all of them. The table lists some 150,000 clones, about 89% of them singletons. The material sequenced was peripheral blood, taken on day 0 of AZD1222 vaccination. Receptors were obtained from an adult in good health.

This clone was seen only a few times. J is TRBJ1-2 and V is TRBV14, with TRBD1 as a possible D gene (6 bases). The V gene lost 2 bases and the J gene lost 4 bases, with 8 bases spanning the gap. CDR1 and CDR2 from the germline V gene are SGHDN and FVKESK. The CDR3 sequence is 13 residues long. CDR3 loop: CASSQTGIYGYTF. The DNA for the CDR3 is TGTGCCAGCAGCCAAACAGGGATCTATGGCTACACCTTC.

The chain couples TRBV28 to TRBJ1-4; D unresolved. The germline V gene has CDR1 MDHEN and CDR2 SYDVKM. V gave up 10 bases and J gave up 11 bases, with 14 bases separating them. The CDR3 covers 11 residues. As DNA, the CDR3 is TGTGCCATCCAGGACGGAACGAAACTGTTTTTT. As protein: CAIQDGTKLFF.

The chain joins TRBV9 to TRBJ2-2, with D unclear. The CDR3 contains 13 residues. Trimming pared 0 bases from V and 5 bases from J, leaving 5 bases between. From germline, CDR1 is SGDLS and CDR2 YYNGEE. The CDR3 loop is CASSVVGTGELFF. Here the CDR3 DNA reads TGTGCCAGCAGCGTAGTTGGTACCGGGGAGCTGTTTTTT.

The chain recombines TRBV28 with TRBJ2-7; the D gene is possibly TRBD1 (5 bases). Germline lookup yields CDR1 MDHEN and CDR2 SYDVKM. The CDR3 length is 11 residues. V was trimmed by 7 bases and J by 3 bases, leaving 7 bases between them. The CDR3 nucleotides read TGTGCCAGCACCCAGGGCTACGAGCAGTACTTC. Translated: CASTQGYEQYF.

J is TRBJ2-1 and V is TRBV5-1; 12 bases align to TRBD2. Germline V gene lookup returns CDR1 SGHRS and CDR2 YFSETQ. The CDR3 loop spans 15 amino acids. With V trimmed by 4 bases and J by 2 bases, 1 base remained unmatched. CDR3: CASSRTSGAYNEQFF. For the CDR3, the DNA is TGCGCCAGCAGCCGGACTAGCGGGGCCTACAATGAGCAGTTCTTC.

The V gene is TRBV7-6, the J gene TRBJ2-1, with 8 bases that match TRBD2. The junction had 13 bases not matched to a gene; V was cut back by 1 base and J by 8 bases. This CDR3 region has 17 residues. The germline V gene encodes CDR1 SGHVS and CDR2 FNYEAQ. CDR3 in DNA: TGTGCCAGCAGCTTAGGACGGGCGCGGGGGGTAAGGGATGAGCAGTTCTTC. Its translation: CASSLGRARGVRDEQFF. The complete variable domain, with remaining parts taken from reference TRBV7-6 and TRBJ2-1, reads GAGVSQSPRYKVTKRGQDVALRCDPISGHVSLYWYRQALGQGPEFLTYFNYEAQQDKSGLPNDRFSAERPEGSISTLTIQRTEQRDSAMYRCASSLGRARGVRDEQFFGPGTRLTVL.

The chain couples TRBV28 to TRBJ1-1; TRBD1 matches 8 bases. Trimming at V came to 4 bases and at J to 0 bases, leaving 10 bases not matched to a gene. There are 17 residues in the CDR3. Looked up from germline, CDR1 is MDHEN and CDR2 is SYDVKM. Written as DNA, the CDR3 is TGTGCCAGCAGTTCTCCAGGGGGCGGGGATATGAACACTGAAGCTTTCTTT. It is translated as CASSSPGGGDMNTEAFF.

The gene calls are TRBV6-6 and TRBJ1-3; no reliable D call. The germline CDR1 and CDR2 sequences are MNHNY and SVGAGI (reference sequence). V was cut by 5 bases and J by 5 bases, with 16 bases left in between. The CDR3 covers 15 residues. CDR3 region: CASSTPPGSRNTIYF. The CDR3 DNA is TGTGCCAGCAGTACCCCGCCGGGTTCTAGAAACACCATATATTTT.

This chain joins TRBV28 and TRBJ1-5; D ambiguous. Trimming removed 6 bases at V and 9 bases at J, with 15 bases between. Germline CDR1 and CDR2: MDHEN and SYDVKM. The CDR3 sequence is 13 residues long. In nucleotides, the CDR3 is TGTGCCAGCAGCCCTACGTCCCGCTGGCCCCAGCATTTT. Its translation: CASSPTSRWPQHF.

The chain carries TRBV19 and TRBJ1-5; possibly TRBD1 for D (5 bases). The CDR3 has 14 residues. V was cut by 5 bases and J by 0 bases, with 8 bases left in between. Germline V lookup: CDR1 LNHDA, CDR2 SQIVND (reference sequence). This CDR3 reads CASSFRDSNQPQHF. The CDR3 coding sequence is TGTGCCAGTAGTTTCAGGGATAGCAATCAGCCCCAGCATTTT.

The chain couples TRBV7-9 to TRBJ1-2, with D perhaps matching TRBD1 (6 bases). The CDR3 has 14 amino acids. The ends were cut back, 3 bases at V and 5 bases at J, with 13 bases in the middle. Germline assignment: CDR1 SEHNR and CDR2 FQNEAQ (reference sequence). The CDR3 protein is CASSLTPRGYGYTF. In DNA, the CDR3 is TGTGCCAGCAGCTTGACTCCTAGGGGGTATGGCTACACCTTC.

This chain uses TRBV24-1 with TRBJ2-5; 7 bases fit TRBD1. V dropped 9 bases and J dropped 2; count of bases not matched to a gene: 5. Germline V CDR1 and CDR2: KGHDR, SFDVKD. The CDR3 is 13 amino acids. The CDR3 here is CATQDRVQETQYF. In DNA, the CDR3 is TGTGCCACCCAAGACAGGGTACAAGAGACCCAGTACTTC.

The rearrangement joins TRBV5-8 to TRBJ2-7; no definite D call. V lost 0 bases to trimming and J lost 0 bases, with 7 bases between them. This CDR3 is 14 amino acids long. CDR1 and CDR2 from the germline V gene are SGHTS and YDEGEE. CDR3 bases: TGTGCCAGCAGCTTGGCCCTATTCTCCTACGAGCAGTACTTC. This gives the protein CASSLALFSYEQYF.

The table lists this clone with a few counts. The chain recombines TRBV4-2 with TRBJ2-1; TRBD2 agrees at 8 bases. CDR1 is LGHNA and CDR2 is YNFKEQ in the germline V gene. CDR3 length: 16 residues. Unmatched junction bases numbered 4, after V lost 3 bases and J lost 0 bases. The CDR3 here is CASSHESGSSYNEQFF. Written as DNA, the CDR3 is TGTGCCAGCAGCCATGAAAGCGGGAGCTCCTACAATGAGCAGTTCTTC.

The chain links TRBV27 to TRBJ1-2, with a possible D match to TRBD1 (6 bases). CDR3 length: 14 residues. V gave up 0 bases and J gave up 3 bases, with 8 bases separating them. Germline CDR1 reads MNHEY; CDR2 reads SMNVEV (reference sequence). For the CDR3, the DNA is TGTGCCAGCAGTTTATCAGGGGGGCACTATGGCTACACCTTC. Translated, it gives CASSLSGGHYGYTF.

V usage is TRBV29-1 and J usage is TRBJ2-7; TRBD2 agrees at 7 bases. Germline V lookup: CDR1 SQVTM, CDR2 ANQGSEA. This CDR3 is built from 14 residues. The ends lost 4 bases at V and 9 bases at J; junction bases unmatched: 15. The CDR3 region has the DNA TGCAGCGTTGGGGGACGGACGGGAGGCAAGGGGCAGTACTTC. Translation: CSVGGRTGGKGQYF.

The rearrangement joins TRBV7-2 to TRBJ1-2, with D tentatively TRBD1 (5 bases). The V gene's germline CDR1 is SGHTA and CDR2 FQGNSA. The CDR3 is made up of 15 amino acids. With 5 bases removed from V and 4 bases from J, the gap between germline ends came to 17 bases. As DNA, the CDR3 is TGTGCCAGCAGCGCTACAGGAGATCTTCGCTATGGCTACACCTTC. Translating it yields CASSATGDLRYGYTF.

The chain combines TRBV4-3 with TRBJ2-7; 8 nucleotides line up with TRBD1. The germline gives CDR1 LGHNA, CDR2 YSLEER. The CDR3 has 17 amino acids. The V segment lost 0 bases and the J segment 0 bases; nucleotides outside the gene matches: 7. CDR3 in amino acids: CASSQDAGQGASYEQYF. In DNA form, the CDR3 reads TGCGCCAGCAGCCAAGATGCAGGGCAGGGGGCCTCCTACGAGCAGTACTTC.

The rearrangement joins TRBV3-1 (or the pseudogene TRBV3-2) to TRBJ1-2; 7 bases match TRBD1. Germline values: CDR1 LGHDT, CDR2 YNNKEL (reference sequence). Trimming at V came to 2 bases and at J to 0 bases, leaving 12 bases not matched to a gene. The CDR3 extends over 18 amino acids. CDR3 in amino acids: CASSQTTGFEAANYGYTF. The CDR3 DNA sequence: TGTGCCAGCAGCCAAACGACAGGGTTTGAAGCAGCTAACTATGGCTACACCTTC.

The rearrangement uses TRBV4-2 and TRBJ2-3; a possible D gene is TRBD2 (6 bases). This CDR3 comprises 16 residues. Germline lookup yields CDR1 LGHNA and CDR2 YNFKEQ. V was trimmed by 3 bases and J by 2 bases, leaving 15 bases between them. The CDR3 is CASSHSRAGTTDTQYF. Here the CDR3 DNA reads TGTGCCAGCAGCCACTCCAGGGCGGGAACCACAGATACGCAGTATTTT.

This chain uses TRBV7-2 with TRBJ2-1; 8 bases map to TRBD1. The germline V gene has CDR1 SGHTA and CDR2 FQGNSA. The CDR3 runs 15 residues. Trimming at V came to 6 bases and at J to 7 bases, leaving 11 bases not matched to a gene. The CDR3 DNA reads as TGTGCCAGCAGGATCTCAGGGGGCGCTAATAATGAGCAGTTCTTC. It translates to CASRISGGANNEQFF.

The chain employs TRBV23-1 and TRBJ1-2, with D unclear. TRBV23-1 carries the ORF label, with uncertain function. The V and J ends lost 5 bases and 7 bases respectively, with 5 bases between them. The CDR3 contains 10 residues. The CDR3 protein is CASSESGYTF. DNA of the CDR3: TGCGCCAGCAGTGAGAGTGGCTACACCTTC.

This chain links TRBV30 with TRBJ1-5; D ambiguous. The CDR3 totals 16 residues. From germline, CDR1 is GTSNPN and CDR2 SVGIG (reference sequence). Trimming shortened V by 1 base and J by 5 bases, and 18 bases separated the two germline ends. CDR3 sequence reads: CAWSGAGSPFDQPQHF. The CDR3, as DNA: TGTGCCTGGAGTGGGGCGGGGTCACCCTTCGATCAGCCCCAGCATTTT.

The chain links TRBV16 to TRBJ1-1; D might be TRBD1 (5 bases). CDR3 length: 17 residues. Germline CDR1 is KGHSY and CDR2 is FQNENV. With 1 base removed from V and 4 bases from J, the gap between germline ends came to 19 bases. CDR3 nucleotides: TGTGCCAGCAGCCAATTTCGCAGGGTGAGGGAGGGCACTGAAGCTTTCTTT. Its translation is CASSQFRRVREGTEAFF.

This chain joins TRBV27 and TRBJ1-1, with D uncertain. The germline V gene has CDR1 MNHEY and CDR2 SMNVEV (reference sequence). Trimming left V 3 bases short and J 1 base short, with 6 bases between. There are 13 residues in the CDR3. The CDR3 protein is CASSFMGNTEAFF. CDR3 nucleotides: TGTGCCAGCAGTTTCATGGGGAACACTGAAGCTTTCTTT.

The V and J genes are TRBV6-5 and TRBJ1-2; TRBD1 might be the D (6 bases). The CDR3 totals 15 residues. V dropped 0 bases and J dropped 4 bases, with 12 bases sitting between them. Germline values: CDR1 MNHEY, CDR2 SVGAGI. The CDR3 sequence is CASSYSPGVVYGYTF. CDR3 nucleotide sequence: TGTGCCAGCAGTTACTCGCCAGGGGTGGTCTATGGCTACACCTTC.

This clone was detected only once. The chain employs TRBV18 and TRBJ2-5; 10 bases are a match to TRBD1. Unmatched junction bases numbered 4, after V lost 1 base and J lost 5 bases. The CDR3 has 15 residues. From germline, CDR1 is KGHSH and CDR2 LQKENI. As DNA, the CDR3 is TGTGCCAGCTCACCACGACAGGGGGCCACGGAGACCCAGTACTTC. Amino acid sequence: CASSPRQGATETQYF.

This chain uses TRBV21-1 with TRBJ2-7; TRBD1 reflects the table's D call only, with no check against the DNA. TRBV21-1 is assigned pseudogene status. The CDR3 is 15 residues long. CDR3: CASSKKREDSYEQYF. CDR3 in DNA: TGTGCCAGCAGCAAAAAAAGGGAAGACAGCTACGAGCAGTACTTC.

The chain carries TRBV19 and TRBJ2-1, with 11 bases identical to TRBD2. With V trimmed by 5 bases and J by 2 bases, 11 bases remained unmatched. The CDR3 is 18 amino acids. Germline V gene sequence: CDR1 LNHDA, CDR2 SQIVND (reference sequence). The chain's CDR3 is CASSPGLAAGGTYNEQFF. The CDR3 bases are TGTGCCAGTAGTCCGGGACTAGCGGCTGGGGGTACCTACAATGAGCAGTTCTTC.